Listed below are T cell receptor beta chains from one sample, sequenced in a study of monozygotic twins with inflammatory bowel disease. TCRdb re-analyzed the 5' RACE reads; it lists each CDR3 protein once, without DNA. This sample carries around 47,000 distinct CDR3 sequences, with approximately 5.3% going to the ten biggest clones. The sample was blood. The receptors originated from a human donor with ulcerative colitis or Crohn's disease, or a healthy co-twin of an affected twin (not recorded which). Both conserved end residues are part of each CDR3. Each record gives: clone size, V gene, J gene, CDR3 protein. Expanded clones get a size class; other rows say once, few or many, or leave the size out.

.,TRBV7-6,TRBJ2-7,CASSSPGQGAYEQYF
medium-sized,TRBV20-1,TRBJ2-7,CSASAQREGHEQYF
.,TRBV30,TRBJ1-4,CAWTRTGYSEKLFF
.,TRBV4-3,TRBJ1-4,CASSLGTSAEKLFF
.,TRBV29-1,TRBJ2-7,CSVGTSGRADEQYF
.,TRBV5-4,TRBJ1-2,CASSSRTASYGYTF
.,TRBV5-1,TRBJ2-7,CASSPDRGYEQYF
.,TRBV20-1,TRBJ2-3,CSASLAGGATRTDTQYF
.,TRBV12-3/TRBV12-4,TRBJ1-5,CASSSLGNSNQPQHF
.,TRBV18,TRBJ1-1,CASSPPVVVDGEAFF
.,TRBV19,TRBJ1-5,CASSQSGGVQPQHF
.,TRBV20-1,TRBJ1-2,CSASDRASWYGYTF
.,TRBV27,TRBJ2-2,CASIRDRGGSGELFF
.,TRBV19,TRBJ2-2,CASWKTDTGELFF
.,TRBV24-1,TRBJ2-1,CATSDHSGIAGFYNEQFF
.,TRBV5-1,TRBJ2-5,CASTSGQSQETQYF
.,TRBV5-1,TRBJ1-1,CASSSGQLNTEAFF
.,TRBV5-6,TRBJ1-1,CASSLGPNTEAFF
.,TRBV5-6,TRBJ2-3,CASKVAGGTDTQYF
.,TRBV5-8,TRBJ1-5,CASSIRGTERPQHF
.,TRBV4-3,TRBJ2-2,CASSPHGAGKAGELFF
.,TRBV20-1,TRBJ1-2,CSARPLKGTGFSDGYTF
.,TRBV6-2/TRBV6-3,TRBJ2-5,CASSPWTGISQETQYF
.,TRBV7-8,TRBJ2-7,CASSNRGAEQYF
.,TRBV10-1,TRBJ2-7,CASSGGDYEQYF
.,TRBV29-1,TRBJ2-7,CSVAGTSRLPYEQYF
.,TRBV18,TRBJ2-7,CASSGESYEQYF
.,TRBV20-1,TRBJ2-7,CSAIAGVNYEQYF
.,TRBV15,TRBJ2-1,CATSIDGTDNEQFF
.,TRBV15,TRBJ1-5,CATSSRTGTGYQPQHF
.,TRBV5-1,TRBJ1-6,CASSLEGQGEGSPLHF
.,TRBV7-2,TRBJ1-2,CASSSQRNAYGYTF
.,TRBV7-2,TRBJ1-5,CASSPGHPRTNQPQHF
.,TRBV20-1,TRBJ2-3,CSAPGWGDTQYF
.,TRBV5-1,TRBJ2-1,CASSRSGRSDNEQFF
.,TRBV6-1,TRBJ2-7,CASVSPRGGSSEQYF
.,TRBV12-3/TRBV12-4,TRBJ1-1,CASSSTGRTEAFF